The 8 T cell receptor beta chains given below trace back to one sample, sequenced in a study of PD-L1 blockade in urothelial cancer. This table comes from immunoSEQ multiplex PCR, and its TCRdb copy is limited to in-frame clones, with some not included. The data contain tens of thousands of clones, roughly 85% of them singletons. Time point in this sample: pretreatment peripheral blood. Sequenced here: PBMCs, sampled around atezolizumab (anti-PD-L1) treatment. The receptors here all came from a man between 65 and 80 years old with urothelial cancer.

V usage is TRBV5-1 and J usage is TRBJ2-1; 14 nucleotides align to TRBD2. From germline, CDR1 is SGHRS and CDR2 YFSETQ. The V gene end was trimmed by 4 bases and the J gene end by 8 bases; junction bases not matched to a gene: 8. The length of the CDR3 is 16 residues. The CDR3 sequence is CASSTGTSGSGDEQFF. The CDR3 DNA is TGCGCCAGCAGCACTGGGACTAGCGGGAGTGGGGATGAGCAGTTCTTC.

V is TRBV27 and J is TRBJ2-1; D may be TRBD1 (5 bases). The CDR3 covers 16 residues. Germline V gene sequence: CDR1 MNHEY, CDR2 SMNVEV (reference sequence). V shed 0 bases and J shed 7 bases, with 16 bases lying between them. Here the CDR3 reads CASSLSSQGSRNEQFF. DNA of the CDR3: TGTGCCAGCAGTTTATCCAGTCAGGGTAGCAGGAATGAGCAGTTCTTC.

This clone came up once. Here the CDR3 DNA reads TGTGCCAGTAAAAGACAGGGAGAGTCAGAGACCCAGTACTTC. Its translation is CASKRQGESETQYF. The chain has TRBV19 and TRBJ2-5; TRBD1 aligns across 7 bases. The CDR3 is made up of 14 amino acids. The V segment lost 7 bases and the J segment 4 bases; nucleotides outside the gene matches: 9. Germline CDR1 is LNHDA and CDR2 is SQIVND (reference sequence).

The chain links TRBV5-1 to TRBJ2-7, with D tentatively TRBD1 (5 bases). Trimming left V 0 bases short and J 2 bases short, with 12 bases between. This CDR3 region has 15 residues. Germline V gives CDR1 SGHRS, CDR2 YFSETQ. DNA of the CDR3: TGCGCCAGCAGCTTGGTAGCCCAGGGAACCTACGAGCAGTACTTC. It yields the protein CASSLVAQGTYEQYF.

This chain connects TRBV11-2 to TRBJ1-1, with a tentative D call TRBD1 (6 bases). V was trimmed by 5 bases and J by 10 bases, leaving 11 bases between them. In germline, CDR1 is SGHAT, CDR2 FQNNGV. The CDR3 runs to 11 residues. The CDR3 loop is CASSKQGAAFF. The CDR3 bases are TGTGCCAGCAGCAAACAGGGAGCAGCTTTCTTT.

DNA for the CDR3: TGTGCCAGCAGCTTATCGGCAGGGAGGGACACTGAAGCTTTCTTT. It is translated as CASSLSAGRDTEAFF. V is TRBV7-8 and J is TRBJ1-1; a possible D gene is TRBD1 (5 bases). Trimming removed 2 bases at V and 3 bases at J, with 13 bases between. The V gene's germline CDR1 is SGHVS and CDR2 FQNEAQ. CDR3 length: 15 residues.

A single count supports this clone. The V gene is TRBV7-2, the J gene TRBJ2-5; weak D call: TRBD2 (5 bases). The CDR3 extends over 14 amino acids. The V end lost 1 base, the J end lost 4 bases, and 10 bases lay between the germline ends. The germline V gene encodes CDR1 SGHTA and CDR2 FQGNSA. For the CDR3, the DNA is TGTGCCAGCAGCTTAGGGGGAGTTGGAGAGACCCAGTACTTC. Translation: CASSLGGVGETQYF.

This chain joins TRBV28 and TRBJ1-5, with 7 bases identical to TRBD1. CDR3 size: 14 residues. The trim removed 3 bases at V and 3 bases at J, leaving 2 bases unmatched. Germline values: CDR1 MDHEN, CDR2 SYDVKM. The CDR3 spells CASSFGTVNQPQHF. CDR3 DNA sequence: TGTGCCAGCAGTTTCGGGACAGTCAATCAGCCCCAGCATTTT.